The 15 T cell receptor beta chains listed next were all sequenced from one sample in a study of graft-versus-host responses after intestinal transplantation. Responders (about 200,000, CFSE-labeled) met about 200,000 stimulators that were irradiated and violet-dye-labeled. Clones were read by immunoSEQ multiplex PCR, and TCRdb kept only the in-frame ones, dropping some. The sample includes approximately 10,000 clones, around 26% of them seen just once. The sequenced sample was alloreactive CD8+ T cells from a mixed lymphocyte reaction culture, obtained before intestinal transplant. Subset in this sample: CFSE-low proliferating T cells sorted from roughly 6-day pre-transplant mixed lymphocyte reaction (GvH or HvG direction). These receptors were obtained from a human patient who received an intestinal transplant.

This clone was detected only a few times. V and J are TRBV7-6 and TRBJ1-1; TRBD1 agrees at 11 bases. The CDR3 extends over 15 amino acids. Trimming removed 5 bases from V and 6 bases from J; junction bases left unmatched: 8. The germline V gene has CDR1 SGHVS and CDR2 FNYEAQ. The CDR3 region is CASSGGGQGGPEAFF. DNA of the CDR3: TGTGCCAGCAGCGGAGGGGGACAGGGGGGGCCTGAAGCTTTCTTT.

The rearrangement uses TRBV19 and TRBJ1-1; D gene unclear. Germline V lookup: CDR1 LNHDA, CDR2 SQIVND (reference sequence). CDR3 length: 11 residues. Trimming cost V 7 bases and J 6 bases, with 9 bases left between them. The CDR3 DNA reads TGTGCCAGTAAATCCGGGGCTGAAGCTTTCTTT. Its protein is CASKSGAEAFF.

V usage is TRBV6-6 and J usage is TRBJ2-7; D is possibly TRBD1 (7 bases). Germline loops: CDR1 MNHNY, CDR2 SVGAGI (reference sequence). The CDR3 contains 15 residues. The ends were cut back, 6 bases at V and 2 bases at J, with 17 bases in the middle. The CDR3 region has the DNA TGTGCCAGCAGGAGGAGGGGGCGGGCCCCCTACGAGCAGTACTTC. Translated: CASRRRGRAPYEQYF.

This clone was observed many times. The chain carries TRBV6-5 and TRBJ1-1, with D possibly TRBD1 on 5 matching bases. V was trimmed by 6 bases and J by 2 bases, leaving 13 bases between them. Germline V gives CDR1 MNHEY, CDR2 SVGAGI. The CDR3 spans 14 residues. CDR3 sequence: CASSTTTANTEAFF. In DNA, the CDR3 is TGTGCCAGCAGCACCACGACAGCAAACACTGAAGCTTTCTTT.

This chain links TRBV7-9 with TRBJ2-7; 7 nucleotides agree with TRBD2. Germline V CDR1 and CDR2: SEHNR, FQNEAQ (reference sequence). The ends lost 5 bases at V and 2 bases at J; junction bases unmatched: 6. This CDR3 spans 14 amino acids. The DNA of the CDR3 is TGTGCCAGCAGCCCGCGGGGGAGTACCTACGAGCAGTACTTC. Its protein is CASSPRGSTYEQYF.

This chain uses TRBV2 with TRBJ1-6; 8 nucleotides line up with TRBD1. In germline, CDR1 is SNHLY, CDR2 FYNNEI. J lost 6 bases, V lost 1 base, and 2 bases had no gene match. The CDR3 totals 15 residues. DNA of the CDR3: TGTGCCAGCAGTGAAGTGGGACAGGTTAATTCACCCCTCCACTTT. Translation: CASSEVGQVNSPLHF.

In its sample, this clone was seen a few times. The chain is built from TRBV5-4 and TRBJ2-7; 9 positions match TRBD2. The CDR3 spans 15 residues. CDR1 is SGHNT, CDR2 YYREEE, per germline (reference sequence). Trimming cost V 0 bases and J 0 bases; bases outside gene matches: 1. The CDR3 nucleotides read TGTGCCAGCAGCTTGGAGCGGGGGGCCTCCTACGAGCAGTACTTC. Encoded protein: CASSLERGASYEQYF.

The genes are TRBV13 and TRBJ2-2; D is ambiguous. The length of the CDR3 is 13 residues. V shed 5 bases and J shed 6 bases, with 10 bases lying between them. Germline assignment: CDR1 PRHDT and CDR2 FYEKMQ (reference sequence). CDR3 in DNA: TGTGCCAGCAGCCTATCTATGGCCGGGGAGCTGTTTTTT. Translated, it gives CASSLSMAGELFF.

The chain uses TRBV2 and TRBJ1-5; the D is unclear. Germline assignment: CDR1 SNHLY and CDR2 FYNNEI. The CDR3 is 15 residues long. The V gene lost 0 bases and the J gene lost 7 bases, with 13 bases spanning the gap. The DNA of the CDR3 is TGTGCCAGCAGTGAAGCGACGGGTTCATGGCAGCCCCAGCATTTT. Its translation is CASSEATGSWQPQHF.

This clone was detected only a few times. CDR3 in DNA: TGTGCCAGCAGCGTCGGGACTAGTTCTAGCACAGATACGCAGTATTTT. Amino acid sequence: CASSVGTSSSTDTQYF. The V and J genes are TRBV11-2 and TRBJ2-3, with 8 bases matching TRBD2. Trimming at V came to 5 bases and at J to 0 bases, leaving 7 bases not matched to a gene. Per germline, CDR1 SGHAT and CDR2 FQNNGV. The CDR3 is 16 residues long.

The rearrangement uses TRBV5-1 and TRBJ1-1; 8 nucleotides agree with TRBD1. Germline V gene sequence: CDR1 SGHRS, CDR2 YFSETQ. J gave up 4 bases and V 4 bases, and 15 bases lay outside the gene matches. The CDR3 covers 17 residues. The chain's CDR3 is CASSMDSATGGGTEAFF. CDR3 bases: TGCGCCAGCAGCATGGACTCCGCTACAGGGGGTGGCACTGAAGCTTTCTTT.

This clone was detected only a few times. The CDR3 DNA reads TGCGCCAGCAGCCAATTCGAGGTAGCGAGTAATGGCTACACCTTC. Translation gives CASSQFEVASNGYTF. The chain links TRBV4-1 to TRBJ1-2; D gene ambiguous. Per the germline V gene, CDR1 is MGHRA and CDR2 is YSYEKL. The length of the CDR3 is 15 residues. The V end lost 2 bases, the J end lost 6 bases, and 16 bases lay between the germline ends.

The J gene is TRBJ2-1, the V gene TRBV7-3, with no clear D. CDR3 length: 15 amino acids. With 0 bases removed from V and 0 bases from J, the gap between germline ends came to 6 bases. CDR1 is SGHTA and CDR2 is FQGTGA in the germline V gene. CDR3 bases: TGTGCCAGCAGCTTAACGGTGAGCTCCTACAATGAGCAGTTCTTC. Translation gives CASSLTVSSYNEQFF. Based on the CDR3 plus reference TRBV7-3 and TRBJ2-1, the full variable domain is GAGVSQTPSNKVTEKGKYVELRCDPISGHTALYWYRQSLGQGPEFLIYFQGTGAADDSGLPNDRFFAVRPEGSVSTLKIQRTERGDSAVYLCASSLTVSSYNEQFFGPGTRLTVL.

The chain employs TRBV27 and TRBJ2-5, with 9 positions matching TRBD1. The J call is uncertain, as TRBJ2-7 better fits the DNA end. CDR1 and CDR2 (germline): MNHEY, SMNVEV (reference sequence). CDR3 size: 15 residues. The chain's CDR3 is CASSLGQGRRYEQYF. CDR3 bases: TGTGCCAGCAGTCTCGGACAGGGGAGAAGGTACGAGCAGTACTTC.

The chain has TRBV12-5 and TRBJ1-1; 8 positions agree with TRBD1. V shed 1 base, J shed 1 base, and the junction held 2 bases outside the gene matches. The germline CDR1 and CDR2 sequences are LGHNT and FRNRAP. The CDR3 sequence is 15 residues long. In nucleotides, the CDR3 is TGTGCTAGTGGTTTGGACGACAGGGGGAACACTGAAGCTTTCTTT. It is translated as CASGLDDRGNTEAFF.